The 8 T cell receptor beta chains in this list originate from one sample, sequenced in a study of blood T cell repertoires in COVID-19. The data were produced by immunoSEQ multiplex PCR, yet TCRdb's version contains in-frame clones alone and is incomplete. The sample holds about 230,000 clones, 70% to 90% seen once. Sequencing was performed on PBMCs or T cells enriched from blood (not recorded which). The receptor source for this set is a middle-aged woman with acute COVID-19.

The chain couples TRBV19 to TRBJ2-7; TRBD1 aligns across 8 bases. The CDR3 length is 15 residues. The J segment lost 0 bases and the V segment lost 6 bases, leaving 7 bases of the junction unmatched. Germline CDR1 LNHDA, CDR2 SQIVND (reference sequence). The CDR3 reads CASRNTGTGSYEQYF. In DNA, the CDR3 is TGTGCCAGTAGAAATACCGGGACAGGCTCCTACGAGCAGTACTTC.

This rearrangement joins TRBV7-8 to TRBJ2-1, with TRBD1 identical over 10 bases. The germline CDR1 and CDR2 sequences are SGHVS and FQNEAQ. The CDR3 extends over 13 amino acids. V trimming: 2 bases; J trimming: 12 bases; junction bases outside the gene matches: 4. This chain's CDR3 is CASSLRDRGGQFF. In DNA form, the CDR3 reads TGTGCCAGCAGCTTACGGGACAGGGGAGGGCAGTTCTTC.

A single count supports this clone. DNA for the CDR3: TGCGCCACCCGGGGGGTAAGCACAGATACGCAGTATTTT. This encodes CATRGVSTDTQYF. V and J are TRBV4-3 and TRBJ2-3, with 7 bases that match TRBD2. The CDR3 has 13 amino acids. The V and J ends lost 10 bases and 0 bases, in that order; junction bases with no gene match: 4. In germline, CDR1 is LGHNA, CDR2 YSLEER.

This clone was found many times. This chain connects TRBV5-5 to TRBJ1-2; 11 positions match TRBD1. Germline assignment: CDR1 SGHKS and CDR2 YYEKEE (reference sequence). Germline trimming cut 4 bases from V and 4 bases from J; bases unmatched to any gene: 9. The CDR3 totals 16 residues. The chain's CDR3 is CASSLVPGQGVYGYTF. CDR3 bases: TGTGCCAGCAGCCTAGTGCCGGGACAGGGGGTCTATGGCTACACCTTC.

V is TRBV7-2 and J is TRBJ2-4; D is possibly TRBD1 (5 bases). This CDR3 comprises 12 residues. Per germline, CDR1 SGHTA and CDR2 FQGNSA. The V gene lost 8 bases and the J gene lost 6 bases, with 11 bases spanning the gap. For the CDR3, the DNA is TGTGCCAGCTGTGACAGATTAAACATTCAGTACTTC. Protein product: CASCDRLNIQYF.

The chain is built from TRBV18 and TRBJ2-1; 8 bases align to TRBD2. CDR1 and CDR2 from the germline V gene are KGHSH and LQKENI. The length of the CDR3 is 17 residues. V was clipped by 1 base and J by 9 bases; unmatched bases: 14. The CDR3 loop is CASSPLFGGAVGREQFF. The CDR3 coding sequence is TGTGCCAGCTCACCACTCTTCGGGGGGGCCGTAGGGCGTGAGCAGTTCTTC.

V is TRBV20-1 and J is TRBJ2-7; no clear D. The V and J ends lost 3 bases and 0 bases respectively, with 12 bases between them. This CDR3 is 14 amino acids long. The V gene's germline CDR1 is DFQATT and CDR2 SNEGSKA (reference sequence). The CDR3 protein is CSASSLNRSYEQYF. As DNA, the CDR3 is TGCAGTGCTAGTAGCCTTAATCGCTCCTACGAGCAGTACTTC.

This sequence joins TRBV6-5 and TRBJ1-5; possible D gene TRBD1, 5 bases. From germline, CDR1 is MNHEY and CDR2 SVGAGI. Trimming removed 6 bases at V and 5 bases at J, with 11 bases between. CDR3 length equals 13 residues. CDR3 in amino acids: CASSLGRDQPQHF. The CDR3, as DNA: TGTGCCAGCAGCCTTGGCAGGGATCAGCCCCAGCATTTT.